The next 7 T cell receptor beta chains were all read from a single sample in a study of cytomegalovirus exposure and HLA in healthy donors. In the PCR, 60 Vbeta and 13 Jbeta primers were used. Sequenced by immunoSEQ multiplex PCR; TCRdb stores in-frame clones only, minus some. The sample shows 160,000 or so clones, around 83% of them seen only once. The sequenced material came from PBMCs. Receptor source: a man aged 50-60 years in good health and CMV-seropositive.

As concerns this clone: A read error may produce the germline difference seen at one junction end. The chain has TRBV7-9 and TRBJ2-7; possible D gene TRBD1, 10 bases. Germline V lookup: CDR1 SEHNR, CDR2 FQNEAQ (reference sequence). The CDR3 contains 17 residues. CDR3 in DNA: TGTTCCAGCAGCCGGGACAGGGGACCTAGCGGGGCCTACGAGCAGTACTTC. Amino acids: CSSSRDRGPSGAYEQYF.

V usage is TRBV4-1 and J usage is TRBJ1-1, with D possibly TRBD1 on 5 matching bases. The CDR3 consists of 14 residues. Trimming took 8 bases from V and 1 from J, leaving 14 bases between them. Germline V gene lookup returns CDR1 MGHRA and CDR2 YSYEKL. The CDR3 region has the DNA TGCGCCAGCGGTCAGGGATGGGGGAACACTGAAGCTTTCTTT. This gives the protein CASGQGWGNTEAFF.

The gene calls are TRBV6-6 and TRBJ1-6; 7 bases map to TRBD1. CDR3 length equals 15 residues. Trimming at V came to 2 bases and at J to 5 bases, leaving 3 bases not matched to a gene. CDR1 MNHNY and CDR2 SVGAGI come from the germline V gene (reference sequence). The CDR3 sequence: CASSYLTGDNSPLHF. CDR3 nucleotide sequence: TGTGCCAGCAGTTACCTCACAGGGGATAATTCACCCCTCCACTTT.

As concerns this clone: The final CDR3 position lacks the conserved phenylalanine or tryptophan, pointing to a likely read error. J is TRBJ2-7 and V is TRBV6-1; tentative D call: TRBD1 (6 bases). Germline V gene data show CDR1 as MNHNS and CDR2 as SASEGT. Deletions cut 4 bases from V and 1 base from J, with 17 bases between. The CDR3 has 16 amino acids. The DNA for the CDR3 is TGTGCCAGCAGTGCGGGACACCGCTCATCTTCCTACGAGCAGTACCTC. It yields the protein CASSAGHRSSSYEQYL.

This clone was detected only a few times. The rearrangement links TRBV6-5 to TRBJ1-1; 7 bases align to TRBD1. The V gene end was trimmed by 4 bases and the J gene end by 0 bases; junction bases not matched to a gene: 5. The CDR3 consists of 15 residues. In germline, CDR1 is MNHEY, CDR2 SVGAGI. Here the CDR3 DNA reads TGTGCCAGCAGTTTTCAGACAGGGTTGAACACTGAAGCTTTCTTT. It encodes CASSFQTGLNTEAFF.

The chain employs TRBV19 and TRBJ2-6; 9 nucleotides match TRBD1. Trimming removed 6 bases from V and 0 bases from J; junction bases left unmatched: 0. The CDR3 has 15 residues. Germline assignment: CDR1 LNHDA and CDR2 SQIVND (reference sequence). The CDR3 loop reads CASRTGGSGANVLTF. The CDR3 nucleotides are TGTGCCAGTAGGACAGGGGGCTCTGGGGCCAACGTCCTGACTTTC.

This clone was counted a single time. For the CDR3, the DNA is TGCAGCGACAGGGAACTCAACTATGGCTACACCTTC. Translating gives CSDRELNYGYTF. The chain links TRBV29-1 to TRBJ1-2, with D perhaps matching TRBD1 (6 bases). There are 12 residues in the CDR3. Germline V gene sequence: CDR1 SQVTM, CDR2 ANQGSEA. Between the trimmed V and J ends, which lost 7 bases and 2 bases, there was a span of 11 bases. The whole variable domain, filled in from reference TRBV29-1 and TRBJ1-2, reads SAVISQKPSRDICQRGTSLTIQCQVDSQVTMMFWYRQQPGQSLTLIATANQGSEATYESGFVIDKFPISRPNLTFSTLTVSNMSPEDSSIYLCSDRELNYGYTFGSGTRLTVV.